This T cell receptor beta chain was sequenced in a study of vaccination and CD4 T cells after COVID-19. With the Oncomine TCR Beta short-read assay, DNA from cultured CD4+ T cells was sequenced. TCRdb re-called the PCR reads with MiXCR, one entry per CDR3 protein. Counted here are over 11,000 distinct CDR3 sequences, around 60% occurring once; the ten biggest clones make up roughly a fifth. Treatment reported: approximately nine-day PBMC culture with coronavirus spike peptide pools or control peptides (ViraFEST assay). Comment on this clonotype: Its specificity is not known.

The specimen was CD4+ T cells from blood, cultured in vitro. This receptor was taken from a human donor who had recovered from COVID-19.

This CDR3 reads CASQTRLDLPEAFF. As DNA, the CDR3 is TGTGCCAGCCAAACACGGCTTGACCTCCCTGAAGCTTTCTTT. The chain has TRBV2 and TRBJ1-1; D is ambiguous. V was pared by 8 bases and J by 6 bases, with 19 bases between. Germline CDR1 is SNHLY and CDR2 is FYNNEI. The CDR3 length is 14 residues.